Below, 5 T cell receptor beta chains from the same sample are listed, as sequenced in a study of shared clonotypes between healthy human individuals (dated by TCRdb to 2020 to 2022). Library prep was done by the immunoSEQ multiplex PCR assay. TCRdb's version of the immuneACCESS table is confined to in-frame rearrangements and falls short of the full clone set. An unresolved V gene accounts for under half of the shortfall where checked; the remainder is of unknown origin. The sample data list 300,000 to 400,000 clones, and around two thirds of these were observed just once. The top ten constitute around a tenth of the sample. The specimen was memory CD4+ T cells sorted from blood. Explained via the paper, the cell subset or site label denotes: CD45RA-negative fraction. The origin of the receptors is a man younger than 45 in good health.

The chain has TRBV19 and TRBJ1-1, with D perhaps matching TRBD1 (5 bases). CDR3 size: 15 residues. The germline CDR1 and CDR2 sequences are LNHDA and SQIVND (reference sequence). The V end lost 6 bases, the J end lost 4 bases, and 18 bases lay between the germline ends. The CDR3 region has the DNA TGTGCCAGTAGCCTACAGGCGGCACGTAGCACTGAAGCTTTCTTT. It yields the protein CASSLQAARSTEAFF.

The chain combines TRBV7-3 with TRBJ2-3; possible D gene TRBD2, 6 bases. Germline values: CDR1 SGHTA, CDR2 FQGTGA. Trimming shortened V by 1 base and J by 5 bases, and 16 bases separated the two germline ends. This CDR3 has 16 amino acids. CDR3 region: CASSLIGRGQRDTQYF. In nucleotides, the CDR3 is TGTGCCAGCAGCTTAATCGGGCGGGGCCAACGAGATACGCAGTATTTT. Drawing the rest from reference TRBV7-3 and TRBJ2-3, the complete variable domain is GAGVSQTPSNKVTEKGKYVELRCDPISGHTALYWYRQSLGQGPEFLIYFQGTGAADDSGLPNDRFFAVRPEGSVSTLKIQRTERGDSAVYLCASSLIGRGQRDTQYFGPGTRLTVL.

The chain is built from TRBV9 and TRBJ1-1, with D possibly matching TRBD1 (6 bases). The germline V and J ends were trimmed by 3 bases and 5 bases, with 17 bases remaining between them. This CDR3 has 15 residues. The germline V gene encodes CDR1 SGDLS and CDR2 YYNGEE. The CDR3, as DNA: TGTGCCAGCAGCGCCGTTCTGGGGGGCGCGACTGAAGCTTTCTTT. Amino acids: CASSAVLGGATEAFF.

J is TRBJ1-1 and V is TRBV5-8; D remains unclear. CDR3 length: 11 amino acids. Trimming removed 1 base from V and 5 bases from J, with 3 bases in between. Germline CDR1 reads SGHTS; CDR2 reads YDEGEE. The CDR3 reads CASSLRTEAFF. The CDR3 DNA reads TGTGCCAGCAGCTTGAGGACTGAAGCTTTCTTT.

The chain joins TRBV29-1 to TRBJ2-5; 11 bases align to TRBD2. The junction had 16 bases not matched to a gene; V was cut back by 6 bases and J by 4 bases. The CDR3 spans 17 residues. Germline V CDR1 and CDR2: SQVTM, ANQGSEA. CDR3 loop: CSVPVRLAGGWGETQYF. The CDR3 DNA reads as TGCAGCGTACCGGTTAGGCTAGCGGGAGGCTGGGGAGAGACCCAGTACTTC.